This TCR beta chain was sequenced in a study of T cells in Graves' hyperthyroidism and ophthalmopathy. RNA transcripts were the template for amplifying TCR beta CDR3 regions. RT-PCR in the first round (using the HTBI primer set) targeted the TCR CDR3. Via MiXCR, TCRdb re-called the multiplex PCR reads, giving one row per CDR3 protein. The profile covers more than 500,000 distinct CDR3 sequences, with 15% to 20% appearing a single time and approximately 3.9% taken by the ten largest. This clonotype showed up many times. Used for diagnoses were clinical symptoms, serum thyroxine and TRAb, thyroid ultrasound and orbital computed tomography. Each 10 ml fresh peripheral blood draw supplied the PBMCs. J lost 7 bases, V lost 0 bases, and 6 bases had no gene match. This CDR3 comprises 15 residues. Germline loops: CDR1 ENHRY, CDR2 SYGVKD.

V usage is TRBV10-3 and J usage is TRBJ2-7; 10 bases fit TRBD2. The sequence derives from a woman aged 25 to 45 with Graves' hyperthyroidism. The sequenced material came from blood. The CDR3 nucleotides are TGTGCCATCAGTGAGTCAGCTAGCGGGAGTGTTGAGCAGTACTTC. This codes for CAISESASGSVEQYF.